The clone carrying this TCR beta chain appeared a few times. CDR3 size: 15 residues. V lost 6 bases and J 0 bases, leaving 14 bases between the germline ends. Preparation of the TCRbeta library used unique molecular identifiers. MiXCR, applied by TCRdb to the PCR reads, yields one record per CDR3 protein. The data show 500,000 or so distinct CDR3 sequences, 30% to 35% seen once. The data belong to a study of T-cell reconstitution after alpha-beta-depleted transplantation in children. This rearrangement joins TRBV12-3 or TRBV12-4 to TRBJ1-1, with D perhaps matching TRBD1 (6 bases). The receptor was derived from a human donor who donated a stem cell graft to a child with aplastic anemia. The sample consisted of PBMCs from the stem cell graft donor, taken from the stem cell graft. The CDR3, as DNA: TGTGCCAGCAGGATCCTTCGGACAGTGAACACTGAAGCTTTCTTT. Its protein product is CASRILRTVNTEAFF.